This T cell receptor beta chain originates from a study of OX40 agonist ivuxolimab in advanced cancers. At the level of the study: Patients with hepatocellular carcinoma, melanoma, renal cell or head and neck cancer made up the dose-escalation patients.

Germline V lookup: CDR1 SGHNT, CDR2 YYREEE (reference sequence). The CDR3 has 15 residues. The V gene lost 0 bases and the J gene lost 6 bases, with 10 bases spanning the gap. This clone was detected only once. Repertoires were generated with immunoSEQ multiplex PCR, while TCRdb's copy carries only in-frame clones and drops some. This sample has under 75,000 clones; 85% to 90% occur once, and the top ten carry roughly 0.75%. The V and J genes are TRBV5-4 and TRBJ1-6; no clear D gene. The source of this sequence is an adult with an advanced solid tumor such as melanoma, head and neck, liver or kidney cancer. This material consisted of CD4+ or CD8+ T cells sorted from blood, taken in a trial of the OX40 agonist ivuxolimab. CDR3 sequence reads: CASSLEAGLNSPLHF. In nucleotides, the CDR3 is TGTGCCAGCAGCTTGGAGGCAGGCCTTAATTCACCCCTCCACTTT.